The 25 T cell receptor beta chains listed next were all sequenced from one sample in a study of patients and donors after allogeneic stem cell transplantation. TCRdb used MiXCR to reprocess the RT-PCR reads, holding one entry per CDR3 protein. The table includes around 200,000 distinct CDR3 sequences, roughly 38% detected once. The source material was blood, either unsorted or a sorted T cell fraction (not recorded which). The receptors here all came from a human donor who was either an allogeneic HSCT recipient or a stem cell or donor lymphocyte infusion donor (not recorded which). It is not recorded whose cells these are; they may come from a transplant donor.

This clonotype was picked up a small number of times. The rearrangement uses TRBV28 and TRBJ1-1; D is possibly TRBD1 (5 bases). Germline CDR1 is MDHEN and CDR2 is SYDVKM. Trimming stripped 6 bases from V and 0 bases from J, with 23 bases between. The CDR3 length is 18 residues. In DNA, the CDR3 is TGTGCCAGCAGACTCCCTCCAGGGATCCTCTTGGTGAACACTGAAGCTTTCTTT. Amino acid sequence: CASRLPPGILLVNTEAFF. Together with reference TRBV28 and TRBJ1-1, the CDR3 gives the full variable domain: DVKVTQSSRYLVKRTGEKVFLECVQDMDHENMFWYRQDPGLGLRLIYFSYDVKMKEKGDIPEGYSVSREKKERFSLILESASTNQTSMYLCASRLPPGILLVNTEAFFGQGTRLTVV.

The sample holds many counts of this clonotype. The V call is TRBV29-1, the J call TRBJ1-1; 8 bases map to TRBD1. V trimming: 7 bases; J trimming: 3 bases; junction bases outside the gene matches: 7. The CDR3 extends over 13 amino acids. Germline values: CDR1 SQVTM, CDR2 ANQGSEA. Here the CDR3 reads CSERTGSDTEAFF. The CDR3 DNA reads as TGCAGCGAACGGACAGGGTCGGACACTGAAGCTTTCTTT.

V is TRBV29-1 and J is TRBJ1-5; a weak D match, TRBD1 (5 bases). There are 14 residues in the CDR3. Germline loops: CDR1 SQVTM, CDR2 ANQGSEA. Trimming took off 8 bases at V and 1 base at J, with 15 bases between the two ends. The CDR3 loop reads CSKTTDTSNQPQHF. The DNA of the CDR3 is TGCAGCAAGACCACGGACACCAGCAATCAGCCCCAGCATTTT.

The CDR3 protein is CSAPHRVPSYEQYF. The DNA for the CDR3 is TGCAGCGCTCCCCATCGCGTCCCCTCCTACGAGCAGTACTTC. The chain links TRBV29-1 to TRBJ2-7; unclear D gene. Germline V gives CDR1 SQVTM, CDR2 ANQGSEA. Trimming left V 7 bases short and J 0 bases short, with 16 bases between. The CDR3 extends over 14 amino acids.

Many counts were recorded for this clonotype. V usage is TRBV20-1 and J usage is TRBJ1-5, with D unclear. CDR3 length equals 16 residues. Germline V gene lookup returns CDR1 DFQATT and CDR2 SNEGSKA (reference sequence). V lost 6 bases and J lost 0, with 18 bases in between. The CDR3 loop is CSAALTLVHSNQPQHF. In nucleotides, the CDR3 is TGCAGTGCCGCCTTGACTTTAGTTCATAGCAATCAGCCCCAGCATTTT.

This clonotype was seen more than once but under ten times. The J gene is TRBJ1-2, the V gene TRBV6-5; 8 nucleotides align to TRBD1. The CDR3 totals 14 residues. In germline, CDR1 is MNHEY, CDR2 SVGAGI. Trimming took 5 bases from V and 7 from J; bases not matched to a gene: 9. The CDR3 sequence is CASSPGQGGGGYTF. The CDR3 DNA is TGTGCCAGCAGTCCCGGACAGGGAGGGGGTGGCTACACCTTC.

The V gene is TRBV4-1, the J gene TRBJ2-7, with 8 positions matching TRBD2. This CDR3 has 16 residues. The ends lost 9 bases at V and 4 bases at J; junction bases unmatched: 17. Germline V CDR1 and CDR2: MGHRA, YSYEKL. CDR3 coding DNA: TGCGCCAGTGCGGGGGGATCAGGGAAGGGAGGTTACGAGCAGTACTTC. This sequence encodes CASAGGSGKGGYEQYF.

This clonotype was recorded a few times. The chain carries TRBV5-1 and TRBJ2-3; 10 bases align to TRBD1. Germline values: CDR1 SGHRS, CDR2 YFSETQ. The ends lost 4 bases at V and 4 bases at J; junction bases unmatched: 6. The CDR3 covers 15 residues. The chain's CDR3 is CASSGTGELPDTQYF. The DNA for the CDR3 is TGCGCCAGCAGCGGGACAGGGGAATTGCCAGATACGCAGTATTTT.

The count of this clonotype is one. CDR3 region: CSVEEDEQFF. The CDR3 region has the DNA TGCAGCGTTGAAGAAGATGAGCAGTTCTTC. This chain uses TRBV29-1 with TRBJ2-1; D call uncertain. The CDR3 contains 10 residues. From germline, CDR1 is SQVTM and CDR2 ANQGSEA. Trimming shortened V by 0 bases and J by 8 bases, and 2 bases separated the two germline ends.

The chain is built from TRBV27 and TRBJ2-7; TRBD1 aligns across 8 bases. After removal of 2 bases from V and 3 bases from J, the junction contained 6 bases not matched to a gene. The CDR3 length is 15 residues. Germline-derived CDR1 and CDR2 are MNHEY and SMNVEV (reference sequence). CDR3 loop: CASSLKGQVDYEQYF. The DNA for the CDR3 is TGTGCCAGCAGTTTAAAGGGACAGGTTGACTACGAGCAGTACTTC.

This clonotype was counted only a few times. V and J are TRBV10-3 and TRBJ2-5; no firm D call. Germline V gene lookup returns CDR1 ENHRY and CDR2 SYGVKD. V shed 6 bases and J shed 7 bases, with 15 bases lying between them. The CDR3 length is 13 residues. This CDR3 reads CAIRNTERGTQYF. CDR3 DNA sequence: TGTGCCATCAGAAACACCGAGCGCGGGACCCAGTACTTC.

The gene calls are TRBV20-1 and TRBJ2-7, with D perhaps matching TRBD1 (5 bases). Germline V gene lookup returns CDR1 DFQATT and CDR2 SNEGSKA (reference sequence). This CDR3 has 13 amino acids. Trimming cost V 5 bases and J 4 bases, with 15 bases left between them. The DNA for the CDR3 is TGCAGTGCTCCGGACATCCGATCTTACGAGCAGTACTTC. It encodes CSAPDIRSYEQYF.

This clonotype was observed a handful of times. The chain is built from TRBV20-1 and TRBJ2-1; possibly TRBD1 for D (5 bases). CDR1 and CDR2 (germline): DFQATT, SNEGSKA (reference sequence). The CDR3 loop spans 15 amino acids. V was trimmed by 0 bases and J by 3 bases, leaving 12 bases between them. This CDR3 is CSARDIQGGYNEQFF. The CDR3 nucleotides read TGCAGTGCTAGAGATATTCAGGGCGGCTACAATGAGCAGTTCTTC.

The V and J genes are TRBV5-1 and TRBJ1-2, with a weak D call TRBD1 (6 bases). Germline CDR1 SGHRS, CDR2 YFSETQ. The CDR3 spans 13 residues. Deletions cut 3 bases from V and 4 bases from J, with 10 bases between. In nucleotides, the CDR3 is TGCGCCAGCAGCTGGGACAACCGCTATGGCTACACCTTC. Protein sequence: CASSWDNRYGYTF.

This sequence joins TRBV29-1 and TRBJ2-2; D may be TRBD1 (5 bases). The germline V gene encodes CDR1 SQVTM and CDR2 ANQGSEA. The CDR3 runs 13 residues. V lost 4 bases, J lost 1 base, and 7 bases lay in between. The CDR3 DNA is TGCAGCGTTGTAGGACAGAACACCGGGGAGCTGTTTTTT. Protein: CSVVGQNTGELFF.

The rearrangement links TRBV29-1 to TRBJ2-7; 8 bases line up with TRBD1. Losses at the gene ends were 1 base for V and 4 bases for J; bases not matched to a gene: 9. CDR1 SQVTM and CDR2 ANQGSEA come from the germline V gene. CDR3 length: 15 residues. For the CDR3, the DNA is TGCAGCGTTGAAGGGGCTCCAGGGGGCCAATACGAGCAGTACTTC. This gives the protein CSVEGAPGGQYEQYF.

This chain links TRBV4-3 with TRBJ1-5, with D unresolved. The CDR3 length is 15 residues. CDR1 is LGHNA and CDR2 is YSLEER in the germline V gene. V lost 4 bases, J lost 3 bases, and 13 bases lay in between. CDR3: CASSPFRNVNQPQHF. In DNA, the CDR3 is TGCGCCAGCAGCCCCTTTCGGAACGTCAATCAGCCCCAGCATTTT.

The rearrangement links TRBV9 to TRBJ1-1; D is perhaps TRBD1 (5 bases). The length of the CDR3 is 14 residues. Trimming took off 0 bases at V and 4 bases at J, with 10 bases between the two ends. Germline values: CDR1 SGDLS, CDR2 YYNGEE. In nucleotides, the CDR3 is TGTGCCAGCAGCGTAGTGCGGGGGAGCACTGAAGCTTTCTTT. Amino acids: CASSVVRGSTEAFF.

This clonotype appeared a few times. The chain uses TRBV28 and TRBJ1-6, with D perhaps matching TRBD1 (5 bases). This CDR3 is 16 amino acids long. The germline V gene encodes CDR1 MDHEN and CDR2 SYDVKM. V was trimmed by 2 bases and J by 7 bases, leaving 15 bases between them. The CDR3 loop reads CASSLRQGERNSPLHF. CDR3 nucleotide sequence: TGTGCCAGCAGTTTACGGCAGGGTGAAAGAAATTCACCCCTCCACTTT.

This clonotype was seen ten or more times. The DNA for the CDR3 is TGTGCCAGCAGCCGTGACACCTATGGCTACACCTTC. Amino acid sequence: CASSRDTYGYTF. J is TRBJ1-2 and V is TRBV3-1; no clear D gene. Trimming removed 4 bases at V and 4 bases at J, with 7 bases between. The CDR3 sequence is 12 residues long. Germline values: CDR1 LGHDT, CDR2 YNNKEL (reference sequence). Variable domain in full (rest from reference TRBV3-1 and TRBJ1-2): DTAVSQTPKYLVTQMGNDKSIKCEQNLGHDTMYWYKQDSKKFLKIMFSYNNKELIINETVPNRFSPKSPDKAHLNLHINSLELGDSAVYFCASSRDTYGYTFGSGTRLTVV.

The chain uses TRBV7-2 and TRBJ2-5; no reliable D call. The V gene's germline CDR1 is SGHTA and CDR2 FQGNSA. The ends were cut back, 3 bases at V and 7 bases at J, with 12 bases in the middle. The CDR3 runs to 13 residues. The DNA for the CDR3 is TGTGCCAGCAGCTTCAGGCAGAAGGGGACCCAGTACTTC. It encodes CASSFRQKGTQYF.

V and J are TRBV7-7 and TRBJ2-6; no definite D call. V was shortened by 8 bases and J by 3 bases, with 11 bases between the two germline ends. This CDR3 has 14 amino acids. CDR1 is SSHAT and CDR2 is FNYEAQ in the germline V gene (reference sequence). For the CDR3, the DNA is TGTGCCAGCGGCCTTAGGATTGGGGCCAACGTCCTGACTTTC. As protein: CASGLRIGANVLTF.

This clonotype was seen more than once but under ten times. The J gene is TRBJ1-1, the V gene TRBV12-3 or TRBV12-4; D not resolved. The CDR3 runs to 13 residues. V lost 5 bases, J lost 1 base, and 8 bases lay in between. CDR3 sequence reads: CASSRPSNTEAFF. The CDR3 region has the DNA TGTGCCAGCAGTCGACCGTCGAACACTGAAGCTTTCTTT.

This clonotype came up a few times. The V and J genes are TRBV12-3 or TRBV12-4 and TRBJ1-5; D possibly corresponds to TRBD1 (6 bases). Trimming took off 1 base at V and 5 bases at J, with 12 bases between the two ends. The CDR3 has 15 residues. The CDR3 sequence is CASSLDAAGDQPQHF. The CDR3, as DNA: TGTGCCAGCAGTTTAGACGCGGCAGGGGATCAGCCCCAGCATTTT.

The chain has TRBV6-5 and TRBJ2-3; perhaps TRBD1 as D (6 bases). This CDR3 contains 13 residues. Germline-derived CDR1 and CDR2 are MNHEY and SVGAGI. V was cut by 5 bases and J by 12 bases, with 18 bases left in between. CDR3 region: CASSHPHRDSQYF. In DNA, the CDR3 is TGTGCCAGCAGTCACCCCCACAGGGATAGTCAGTATTTT.